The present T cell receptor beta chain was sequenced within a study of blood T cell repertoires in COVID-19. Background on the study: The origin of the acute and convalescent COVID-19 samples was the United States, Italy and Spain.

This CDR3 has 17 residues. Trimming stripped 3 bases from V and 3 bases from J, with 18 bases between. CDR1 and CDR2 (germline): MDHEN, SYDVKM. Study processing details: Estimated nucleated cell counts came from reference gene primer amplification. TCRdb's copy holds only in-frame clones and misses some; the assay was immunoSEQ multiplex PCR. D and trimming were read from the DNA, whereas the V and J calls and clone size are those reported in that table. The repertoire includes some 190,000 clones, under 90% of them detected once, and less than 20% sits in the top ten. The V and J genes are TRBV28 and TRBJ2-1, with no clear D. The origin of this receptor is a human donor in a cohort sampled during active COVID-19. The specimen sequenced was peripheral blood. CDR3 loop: CASSFPPPGSGYNEQFF. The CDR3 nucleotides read TGTGCCAGCAGTTTCCCTCCCCCAGGTTCTGGCTACAATGAGCAGTTCTTC. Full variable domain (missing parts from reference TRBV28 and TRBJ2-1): DVKVTQSSRYLVKRTGEKVFLECVQDMDHENMFWYRQDPGLGLRLIYFSYDVKMKEKGDIPEGYSVSREKKERFSLILESASTNQTSMYLCASSFPPPGSGYNEQFFGPGTRLTVL.